This T cell receptor (beta chain) originates from a study of blood T cell repertoires in COVID-19. This clone was seen only once. CDR1 is LNHDA and CDR2 is SQIVND in the germline V gene (reference sequence). The CDR3 contains 18 residues. Unmatched junction bases numbered 16, after V lost 8 bases and J lost 0 bases. The table came from immunoSEQ multiplex PCR; TCRdb's copy has only in-frame clones and leaves some out. The sample records about 220,000 clones, 80% to 90% being singletons. The sequenced sample consisted of PBMCs or T cells enriched from blood (not recorded which). The TCR sequence derives from a woman aged 18 to 35 in a cohort exposed to, infected with or recovered from COVID-19 (not recorded which). V is TRBV19 and J is TRBJ1-5, with 7 nucleotides matching TRBD1. CDR3 region: CASQGWVEQGNSNQPQHF. CDR3 DNA sequence: TGTGCCAGTCAGGGGTGGGTGGAACAGGGGAATAGCAATCAGCCCCAGCATTTT.